A selection of T cell receptor beta chains follows, all from one sample in a study of T-cell memory formation after mild COVID-19. TCRdb called the 5' RACE reads again in MiXCR, with one record for every CDR3 protein. The sample holds about 440,000 distinct CDR3 sequences; about 19% are singletons and the top ten take about 8.1%. Sequencing was done on a sample of PBMCs or a T cell subset sorted from them (not recorded which). These TCRs come from an adult woman who had mild COVID-19 (a few samples of this study predate the infection). Cell type and time point are not known. Both conserved end residues are part of each CDR3. The D gene is left open where the match is weak. Rows give clone size only sometimes, using once, few, many, or a class for an expanded clone.

>NA|TRBV2|NA|TRBJ1-5
CASTSGQSHQPQHF
TGTGCCAGCACGTCGGGTCAGTCGCATCAGCCCCAGCATTTT
>NA|TRBV5-1|NA|TRBJ2-2
CASSLAWAEAGELFF
TGCGCCAGCAGCTTGGCCTGGGCCGAGGCCGGGGAGCTGTTTTTT
>TRBD2|TRBV20-1|NA|TRBJ2-3
CSDTSGGTDTQYF
TGCAGCGACACTAGCGGGGGCACAGATACGCAGTATTTT
>NA|TRBV7-9|few|TRBJ2-7
CASRGPSDYEQYF
TGTGCCAGCAGAGGTCCTAGCGACTACGAGCAGTACTTC
>NA|TRBV5-1|NA|TRBJ2-3
CASSLVGATSDTQYF
TGCGCCAGCAGCTTAGTGGGGGCGACCTCAGATACGCAGTATTTT
>TRBD2|TRBV7-2|few|TRBJ2-5
CASSFLAGGFGETQYF
TGTGCCAGCAGCTTTCTAGCGGGAGGGTTTGGAGAGACCCAGTACTTC
>NA|TRBV18|many|TRBJ1-1
CASSPQGPNTEAFF
TGTGCCAGCTCACCACAGGGCCCGAACACTGAAGCTTTCTTT
>NA|TRBV9|few|TRBJ2-3
CASSVVARSLRQKRADTQYF
TGTGCCAGCAGCGTAGTAGCCCGCTCCCTACGGCAAAAAAGAGCAGATACGCAGTATTTT
>NA|TRBV12-3/TRBV12-4|NA|TRBJ1-1
CASSLFRIEAFF
TGTGCCAGCAGTTTATTTAGGATTGAAGCTTTCTTT
>NA|TRBV7-9|NA|TRBJ1-4
CASSLATDNEKLFF
TGTGCCAGCAGCTTAGCGACGGATAATGAAAAACTGTTTTTT
>NA|TRBV30|NA|TRBJ2-7
CAWSGLTGKDVDEQYF
TGTGCCTGGAGTGGATTAACAGGGAAGGATGTTGACGAGCAGTACTTC
>TRBD1|TRBV24-1|few|TRBJ2-5
CATSDLQGQGKETQYF
TGTGCCACCAGTGATTTGCAGGGACAGGGAAAAGAGACCCAGTACTTC
>TRBD1|TRBV12-3/TRBV12-4|few|TRBJ1-1
CASSQLRVGGEGFF
TGTGCCAGCAGCCAACTCCGGGTAGGGGGCGAAGGTTTCTTT
>TRBD2|TRBV15|NA|TRBJ2-7
CATSDGLAGYEQYF
TGTGCCACCAGCGACGGACTAGCGGGCTACGAGCAGTACTTC
>NA|TRBV20-1|many|TRBJ2-7
CSASRHVAVLEQYF
TGCAGTGCTAGCAGGCACGTAGCAGTTCTCGAGCAGTACTTC
>TRBD2|TRBV11-3|many|TRBJ2-3
CASSASTSGRPPGTDTQYF
TGTGCCAGCAGCGCCTCAACTAGCGGGAGGCCCCCGGGCACAGATACGCAGTATTTT
>NA|TRBV7-2|few|TRBJ1-4
CASSQWGVNEKLFF
TGTGCCAGCAGCCAATGGGGGGTAAATGAAAAACTGTTTTTT
>NA|TRBV5-1|NA|TRBJ1-2
CASSLWPGEPYGYTF
TGCGCCAGCAGCTTGTGGCCAGGGGAGCCCTATGGCTACACCTTC
>NA|TRBV20-1|NA|TRBJ2-1
CSANRGPYNEQFF
TGCAGTGCTAACCGGGGGCCCTACAATGAGCAGTTCTTC
>NA|TRBV7-9|NA|TRBJ2-7
CDSSLRQTPNTSYEQYF
TGTGACAGCAGCCTCAGACAGACCCCTAACACCTCCTACGAGCAGTACTTC
>TRBD1|TRBV7-2|NA|TRBJ1-3
CASSSDRVTGNTIYF
TGTGCCAGCAGCTCGGACAGGGTTACTGGAAACACCATATATTTT
>TRBD1|TRBV7-9|few|TRBJ2-1
CASSSRQGVNEQFF
TGTGCCAGCAGCTCCAGACAGGGGGTCAATGAGCAGTTCTTC
>NA|TRBV6-5|few|TRBJ2-2
CASSYSWRQTRGELFF
TGTGCCAGCAGTTACTCGTGGCGGCAGACACGCGGGGAGCTGTTTTTT
>NA|TRBV3-1|few|TRBJ2-1
CASSQDGTGLGYNEQFF
TGTGCCAGCAGCCAAGATGGAACAGGGCTCGGTTACAATGAGCAGTTCTTC
>NA|TRBV30|few|TRBJ2-5
CAWRGVRRETQYF
TGTGCCTGGAGGGGTGTACGGCGGGAGACCCAGTACTTC
>TRBD2|TRBV20-1|few|TRBJ2-1
CSAIGGALEQFF
TGCAGTGCTATCGGGGGGGCTTTGGAGCAGTTCTTC
>NA|TRBV20-1|many|TRBJ2-1
CSARDGAKGLSNEQFF
TGCAGTGCTAGAGACGGGGCGAAAGGGCTATCCAATGAGCAGTTCTTC
>TRBD2|TRBV7-9|NA|TRBJ2-2
CASSPLVSGRDTGELFF
TGTGCCAGCAGCCCTCTAGTGAGCGGGAGGGACACCGGGGAGCTGTTTTTT
>NA|TRBV5-1|many|TRBJ2-7
CASSLSSPGAYEQYF
TGCGCCAGCAGCTTGAGCTCGCCAGGGGCCTACGAGCAGTACTTC
>TRBD1|TRBV6-2/TRBV6-3|NA|TRBJ1-5
CASSLGQGGAVNQPQHF
TGTGCCAGCAGTTTGGGACAGGGGGGCGCGGTCAATCAGCCCCAGCATTTT
>NA|TRBV7-9|few|TRBJ1-2
CASSLVGQGSGYTF
TGTGCCAGCAGCTTAGTCGGCCAGGGTTCTGGCTACACCTTC
>TRBD2|TRBV11-2|few|TRBJ2-3
CASSPPAGGDTQYF
TGTGCCAGCAGCCCGCCGGCGGGAGGGGATACGCAGTATTTT
>NA|TRBV7-8|NA|TRBJ1-1
CASSLQQDAEAFF
TGTGCCAGCAGCTTACAACAGGACGCTGAAGCTTTCTTT
>NA|TRBV7-2|NA|TRBJ2-1
CASSTGTRVGEQFF
TGTGCCAGCAGCACCGGGACTCGCGTTGGCGAGCAGTTCTTC
>NA|TRBV12-3/TRBV12-4|few|TRBJ1-4
CASRRATREKLFF
TGTGCCAGCAGGCGTGCTACGAGAGAAAAACTGTTTTTT
>TRBD2|TRBV5-5|NA|TRBJ2-3
CASSLATGTNTDTQYF
TGTGCCAGCAGCTTGGCCACCGGGACTAACACAGATACGCAGTATTTT
>NA|TRBV7-9|few|TRBJ1-1
CAIGGNMDAEAFF
TGTGCCATCGGTGGGAACATGGACGCTGAAGCTTTCTTT
>NA|TRBV7-8|few|TRBJ1-1
CASSVAGFYTEAFF
TGTGCCAGCAGCGTGGCAGGGTTTTACACTGAAGCTTTCTTT
>NA|TRBV7-9|few|TRBJ1-3
CASSSGTPPGNTIYF
TGTGCCAGCAGCTCCGGGACGCCTCCTGGAAACACCATATATTTT